This T cell receptor (beta chain) was captured in a study of T-cell memory formation after mild COVID-19. Broader study findings: Those CD4+ clones that contracted were mainly in CM and EM (CD8+ ones in EMRA). While clones contracting from day 15 to 85 were balanced between CD4 and CD8, later expanders leaned CD4+.

The authors produced TCR alpha and TCR beta cDNA libraries with sample barcodes and UMIs by 5'RACE using constant-segment primers. One entry per CDR3 protein results from TCRdb running MiXCR on the 5' RACE reads. Of approximately 170,000 distinct CDR3 sequences listed, 10% to 15% are singletons. CDR1 SQVTM and CDR2 ANQGSEA come from the germline V gene. The germline V and J ends were trimmed by 7 bases and 3 bases, with 18 bases remaining between them. The CDR3 totals 14 residues. This clonotype turned up a few times. Its target is not known. The J gene is TRBJ1-2, the V gene TRBV29-1, with a possible D match to TRBD1 (6 bases). This receptor was obtained from a man between 18 and 35 years old who had mild COVID-19 (a few samples of this study predate the infection). Cell type and time point are not known. Specimen: PBMCs or a T cell subset sorted from them (not recorded which). The CDR3 sequence is CSGSQGSGDYGYTF. The CDR3 nucleotides read TGCAGCGGGTCCCAGGGGTCGGGGGACTATGGCTACACCTTC.